This TCR beta chain was recorded in a study of a mutant IDH1 vaccine in newly diagnosed glioma. The wider study: There were roughly 62% males and about 38% females among treated patients, whose mean age was roughly 40 years.

V trimming: 2 bases; J trimming: 2 bases; junction bases outside the gene matches: 6. CDR1 is SGHKS, CDR2 YYEKEE, per germline (reference sequence). The CDR3 is 16 amino acids. Measured with immunoSEQ multiplex PCR; TCRdb has only the in-frame clones, and not every one. Of about 59,000 clones listed, about 90% were seen once; the top ten hold 2% to 3%. This clone was recorded a few times. Documented time point: baseline, week 1 (first vaccination visit). Indicated treatment: pre-vaccination baseline after standard-of-care therapy. The chain employs TRBV5-5 and TRBJ2-5, with 10 bases that match TRBD1. The input for sequencing was PBMCs, taken from a glioma patient treated with radiotherapy, temozolomide or both. This clonotype was obtained from a man aged 50-60 years with glioma. As DNA, the CDR3 is TGTGCCAGCAGCTTACAATGGACAGGGGGACAAGAGACCCAGTACTTC. This gives the protein CASSLQWTGGQETQYF. The full variable domain, completed using reference TRBV5-5 and TRBJ2-5, is DAGVTQSPTHLIKTRGQQVTLRCSPISGHKSVSWYQQVLGQGPQFIFQYYEKEERGRGNFPDRFSARQFPNYSSELNVNALLLGDSALYLCASSLQWTGGQETQYFGPGTRLLVL.